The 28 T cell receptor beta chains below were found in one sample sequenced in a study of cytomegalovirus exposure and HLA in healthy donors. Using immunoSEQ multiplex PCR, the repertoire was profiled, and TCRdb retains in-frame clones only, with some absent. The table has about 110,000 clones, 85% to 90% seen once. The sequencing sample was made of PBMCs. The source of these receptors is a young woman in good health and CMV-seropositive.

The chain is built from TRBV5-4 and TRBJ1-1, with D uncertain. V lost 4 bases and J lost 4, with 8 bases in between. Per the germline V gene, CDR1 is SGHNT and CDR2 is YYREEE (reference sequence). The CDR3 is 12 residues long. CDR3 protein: CASSLPSTEAFF. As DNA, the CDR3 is TGTGCCAGCAGCCTACCCTCCACTGAAGCTTTCTTT.

This CDR3 reads CASTQISGDTQYF. The CDR3 nucleotides read TGTGCCAGCACCCAGATTAGCGGAGATACGCAGTATTTT. The rearrangement joins TRBV5-6 to TRBJ2-3; TRBD2 might be the D (6 bases). V was pared by 6 bases and J by 5 bases, with 13 bases between. This CDR3 contains 13 residues. Germline V gene sequence: CDR1 SGHDT, CDR2 YYEEEE.

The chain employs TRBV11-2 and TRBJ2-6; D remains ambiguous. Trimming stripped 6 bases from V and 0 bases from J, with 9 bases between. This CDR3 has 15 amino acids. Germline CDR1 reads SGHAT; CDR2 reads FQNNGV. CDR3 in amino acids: CASRPLGSGANVLTF. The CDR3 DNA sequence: TGTGCCAGCAGACCCCTAGGCTCTGGGGCCAACGTCCTGACTTTC. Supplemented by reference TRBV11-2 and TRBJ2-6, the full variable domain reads EAGVAQSPRYKIIEKRQSVAFWCNPISGHATLYWYQQILGQGPKLLIQFQNNGVVDDSQLPKDRFSAERLKGVDSTLKIQPAKLEDSAVYLCASRPLGSGANVLTFGAGSRLTVL.

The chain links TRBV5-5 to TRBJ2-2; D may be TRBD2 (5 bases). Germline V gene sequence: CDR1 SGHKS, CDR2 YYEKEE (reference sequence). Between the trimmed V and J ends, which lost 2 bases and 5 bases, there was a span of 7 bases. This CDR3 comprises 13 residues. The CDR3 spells CASSFGMTGELFF. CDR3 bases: TGTGCCAGCAGCTTCGGGATGACCGGGGAGCTGTTTTTT.

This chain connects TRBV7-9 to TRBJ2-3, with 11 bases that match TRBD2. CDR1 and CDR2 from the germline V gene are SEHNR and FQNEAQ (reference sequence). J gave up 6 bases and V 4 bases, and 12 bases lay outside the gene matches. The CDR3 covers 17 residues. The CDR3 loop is CASSSPSSGGTRDTQYF. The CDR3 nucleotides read TGTGCCAGCAGCTCCCCTTCTAGCGGGGGGACTAGGGATACGCAGTATTTT.

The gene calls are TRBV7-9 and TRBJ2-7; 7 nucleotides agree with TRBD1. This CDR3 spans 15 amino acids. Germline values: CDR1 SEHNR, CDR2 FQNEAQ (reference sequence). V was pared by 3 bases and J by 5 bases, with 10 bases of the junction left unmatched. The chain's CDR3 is CASSFIGTDLHEQYF. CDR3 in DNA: TGTGCCAGCAGCTTCATTGGGACAGACCTCCACGAGCAGTACTTC.

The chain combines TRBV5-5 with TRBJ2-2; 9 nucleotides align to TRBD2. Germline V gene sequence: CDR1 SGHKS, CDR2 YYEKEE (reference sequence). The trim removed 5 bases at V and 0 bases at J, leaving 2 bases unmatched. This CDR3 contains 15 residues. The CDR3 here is CASRAGGPNTGELFF. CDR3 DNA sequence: TGTGCCAGCAGAGCGGGAGGCCCGAACACCGGGGAGCTGTTTTTT.

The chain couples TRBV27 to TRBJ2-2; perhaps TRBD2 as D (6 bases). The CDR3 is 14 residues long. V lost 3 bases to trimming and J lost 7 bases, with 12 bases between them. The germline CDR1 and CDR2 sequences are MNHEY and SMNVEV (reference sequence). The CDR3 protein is CASSFRPGSGELFF. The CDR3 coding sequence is TGTGCCAGCAGTTTCAGACCCGGGAGCGGGGAGCTGTTTTTT.

CDR3 protein: CATSRNSDRQETQYF. The DNA of the CDR3 is TGTGCCACCAGCAGAAACAGCGACAGGCAAGAGACCCAGTACTTC. The chain combines TRBV15 with TRBJ2-5; tentatively, D is TRBD1 (6 bases). The germline gives CDR1 LNHNV, CDR2 YYDKDF (reference sequence). CDR3 length: 15 residues. V lost 2 bases to trimming and J lost 2 bases, with 12 bases between them.

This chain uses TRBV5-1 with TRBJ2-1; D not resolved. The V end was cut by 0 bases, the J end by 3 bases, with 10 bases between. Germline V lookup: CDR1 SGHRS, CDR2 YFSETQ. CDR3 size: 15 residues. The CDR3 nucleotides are TGCGCCAGCAGCTTGGATGTGGCTAGCTACAATGAGCAGTTCTTC. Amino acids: CASSLDVASYNEQFF.

The CDR3 is CASSSTGSAEAFF. The CDR3, as DNA: TGTGCCAGCAGCTCAACAGGGAGCGCTGAAGCTTTCTTT. V usage is TRBV7-3 and J usage is TRBJ1-1; D possibly corresponds to TRBD1 (6 bases). Trimming removed 4 bases at V and 6 bases at J, with 12 bases between. This CDR3 has 13 amino acids. Per germline, CDR1 SGHTA and CDR2 FQGTGA.

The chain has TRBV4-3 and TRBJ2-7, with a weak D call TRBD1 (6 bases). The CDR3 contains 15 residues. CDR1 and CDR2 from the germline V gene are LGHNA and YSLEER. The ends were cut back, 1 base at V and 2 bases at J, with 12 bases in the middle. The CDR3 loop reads CASSQGQDSAYEQYF. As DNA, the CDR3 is TGCGCCAGCAGCCAAGGCCAGGACAGCGCCTACGAGCAGTACTTC.

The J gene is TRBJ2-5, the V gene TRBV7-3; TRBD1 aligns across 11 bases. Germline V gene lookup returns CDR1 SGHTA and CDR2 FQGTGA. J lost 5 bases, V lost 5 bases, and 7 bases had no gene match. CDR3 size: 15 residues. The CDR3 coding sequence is TGTGCCAGCAGCCCCGTTGGGACAGGGGGTGAGACCCAGTACTTC. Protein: CASSPVGTGGETQYF.

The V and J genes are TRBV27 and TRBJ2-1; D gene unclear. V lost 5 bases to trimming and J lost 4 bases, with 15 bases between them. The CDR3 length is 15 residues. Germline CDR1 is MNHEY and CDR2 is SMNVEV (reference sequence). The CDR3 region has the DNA TGTGCCAGCAGTCCTAGGCCTGCCCGATACAATGAGCAGTTCTTC. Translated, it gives CASSPRPARYNEQFF.

CDR3 DNA sequence: TGCGCCAGCAGCTTGGGCGGAGGGGACTATGGCTACACCTTC. The encoded protein is CASSLGGGDYGYTF. V gene TRBV5-1 combines with J gene TRBJ1-2; D might be TRBD1 (5 bases). The CDR3 spans 14 residues. V gave up 0 bases and J gave up 3 bases, with 9 bases separating them. Germline assignment: CDR1 SGHRS and CDR2 YFSETQ.

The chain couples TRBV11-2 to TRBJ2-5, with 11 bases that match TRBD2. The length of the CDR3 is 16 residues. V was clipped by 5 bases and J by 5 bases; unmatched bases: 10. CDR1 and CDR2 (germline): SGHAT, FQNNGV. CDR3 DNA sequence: TGTGCCAGCAGCCCCCTAGGTAGCGGGAGGGCGGAGACCCAGTACTTC. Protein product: CASSPLGSGRAETQYF.

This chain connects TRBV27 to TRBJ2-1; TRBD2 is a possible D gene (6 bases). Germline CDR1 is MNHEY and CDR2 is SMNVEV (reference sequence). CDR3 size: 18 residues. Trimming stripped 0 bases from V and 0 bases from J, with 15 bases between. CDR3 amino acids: CASSLSGQRVSSYNEQFF. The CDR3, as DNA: TGTGCCAGCAGTTTATCGGGCCAGCGGGTCAGCTCCTACAATGAGCAGTTCTTC.

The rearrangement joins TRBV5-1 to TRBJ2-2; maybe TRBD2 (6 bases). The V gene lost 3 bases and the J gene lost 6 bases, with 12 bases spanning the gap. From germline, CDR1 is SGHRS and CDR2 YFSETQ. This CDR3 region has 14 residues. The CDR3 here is CASSSPRGAGELFF. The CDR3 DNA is TGCGCCAGCAGCTCCCCGCGGGGTGCCGGGGAGCTGTTTTTT.

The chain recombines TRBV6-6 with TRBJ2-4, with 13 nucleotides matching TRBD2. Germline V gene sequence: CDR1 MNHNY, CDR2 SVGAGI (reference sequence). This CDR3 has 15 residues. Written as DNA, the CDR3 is TGTGCTAGCCTCGGGACTAGCGGGAAAGAAAACATTCAGTACTTC. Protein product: CASLGTSGKENIQYF.

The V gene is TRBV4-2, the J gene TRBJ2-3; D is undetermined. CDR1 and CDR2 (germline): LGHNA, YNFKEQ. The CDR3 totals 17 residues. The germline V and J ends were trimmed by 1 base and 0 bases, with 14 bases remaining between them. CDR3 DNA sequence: TGTGCCAGCAGCCAAGCCGCGTTAAGTGCTAGCACAGATACGCAGTATTTT. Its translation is CASSQAALSASTDTQYF.

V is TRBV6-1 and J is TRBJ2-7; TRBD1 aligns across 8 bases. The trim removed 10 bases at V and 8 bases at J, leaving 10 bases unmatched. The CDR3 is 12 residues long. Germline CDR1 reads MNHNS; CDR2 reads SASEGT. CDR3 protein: CATAGQAMQQYF. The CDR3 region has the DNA TGTGCCACCGCGGGACAGGCCATGCAGCAGTACTTC.

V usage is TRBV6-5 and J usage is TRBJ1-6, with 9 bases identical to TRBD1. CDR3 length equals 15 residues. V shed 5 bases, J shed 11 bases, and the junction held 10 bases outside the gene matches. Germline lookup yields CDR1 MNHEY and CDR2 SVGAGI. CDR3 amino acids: CASSLRGQGETPLHF. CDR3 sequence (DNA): TGTGCCAGCAGTCTCAGGGGACAGGGAGAGACACCCCTCCACTTT.

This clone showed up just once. The CDR3 protein is CASSQDGQRPHYNEQFF. The DNA for the CDR3 is TGTGCCAGCAGCCAAGATGGTCAGCGCCCGCACTACAATGAGCAGTTCTTC. The chain uses TRBV14 and TRBJ2-1; D is unresolved. V was cut by 0 bases and J by 3 bases, with 15 bases left in between. Germline values: CDR1 SGHDN, CDR2 FVKESK. This CDR3 is 17 amino acids long. Filled out from reference TRBV14 and TRBJ2-1, the complete variable domain reads EAGVTQFPSHSVIEKGQTVTLRCDPISGHDNLYWYRRVMGKEIKFLLHFVKESKQDESGMPNNRFLAERTGGTYSTLKVQPAELEDSGVYFCASSQDGQRPHYNEQFFGPGTRLTVL.

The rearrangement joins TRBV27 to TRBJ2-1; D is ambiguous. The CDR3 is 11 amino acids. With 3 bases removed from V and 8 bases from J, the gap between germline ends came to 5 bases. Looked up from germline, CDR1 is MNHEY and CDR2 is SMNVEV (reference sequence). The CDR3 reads CASSLGHEQFF. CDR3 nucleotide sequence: TGTGCCAGCAGTTTGGGCCATGAGCAGTTCTTC.

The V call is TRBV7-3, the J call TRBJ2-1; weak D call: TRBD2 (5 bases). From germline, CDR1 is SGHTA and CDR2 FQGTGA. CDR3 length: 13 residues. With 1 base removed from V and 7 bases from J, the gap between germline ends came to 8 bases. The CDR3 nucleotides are TGTGCCAGCAGCTTAAGCCCGGGGAATGAGCAGTTCTTC. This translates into CASSLSPGNEQFF.

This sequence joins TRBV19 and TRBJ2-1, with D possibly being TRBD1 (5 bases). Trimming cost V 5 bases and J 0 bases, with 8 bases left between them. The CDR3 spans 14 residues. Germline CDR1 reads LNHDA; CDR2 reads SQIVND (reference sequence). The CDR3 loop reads CASSRQISYNEQFF. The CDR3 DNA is TGTGCCAGTAGTCGACAGATCTCCTACAATGAGCAGTTCTTC.

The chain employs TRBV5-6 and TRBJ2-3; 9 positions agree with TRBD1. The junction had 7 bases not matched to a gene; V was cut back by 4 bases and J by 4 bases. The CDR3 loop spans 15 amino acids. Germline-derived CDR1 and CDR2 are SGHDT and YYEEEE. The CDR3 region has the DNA TGTGCCAGCAGCCCGACAGGGGGTTTGCCAGATACGCAGTATTTT. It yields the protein CASSPTGGLPDTQYF.

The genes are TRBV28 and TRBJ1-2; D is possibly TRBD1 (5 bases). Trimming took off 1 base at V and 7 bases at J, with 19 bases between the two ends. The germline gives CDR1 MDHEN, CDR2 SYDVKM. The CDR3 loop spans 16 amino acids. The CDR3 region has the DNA TGTGCCAGCAGTTTATTAGGGAAGGGGCGGAGCTCTGGCTACACCTTC. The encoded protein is CASSLLGKGRSSGYTF.